Listed below are T cell receptor beta chains from one sample, sequenced in a study of blood T cell repertoires in COVID-19. Only in-frame clones appear in the TCRdb table, and some are missing; sequencing was by immunoSEQ multiplex PCR. This sample has around 100,000 clones, with 89% found just once. The sequenced sample was peripheral blood. The receptors stem from a woman aged 55-69 years with acute or convalescent COVID-19. Both conserved end residues are part of each CDR3. A D gene is named only where the DNA matches it firmly. Clone size is given for some rows only: seen once, a few or many times, or a class if the clone is expanded.

d_call	v_call	j_call	clone_size	cdr3_aa	cdr3_nt
NA	TRBV7-9	TRBJ1-6	NA	CASSLAGGTDNSPLHF	TGTGCCAGCAGCTTAGCGGGCGGGACGGATAATTCACCCCTCCACTTT
NA	TRBV7-9	TRBJ1-2	NA	CASSLDSNYGYTF	TGTGCCAGCAGCTTAGACAGCAACTATGGCTACACCTTC
NA	TRBV29-1	TRBJ1-6	NA	CSVQGSGNSPLHF	TGCAGCGTCCAGGGCAGCGGGAATTCACCCCTCCACTTT
NA	TRBV5-6	TRBJ1-1	NA	CASSLGPVMNTEAFF	TGTGCCAGCAGCTTGGGTCCGGTCATGAACACTGAAGCTTTCTTT
TRBD2	TRBV20-1	TRBJ2-1	NA	CSASGASGTSSDEQFF	TGCAGTGCTAGTGGGGCTAGCGGGACGTCTTCGGATGAGCAGTTCTTC
TRBD1	TRBV7-2	TRBJ1-5	NA	CASSFGQGMPQHF	TGTGCCAGCAGCTTCGGACAGGGTATGCCCCAGCATTTT
NA	TRBV7-9	TRBJ2-3	NA	CASTPWRSAGDTQYF	TGTGCCAGCACCCCTTGGAGGTCCGCCGGAGATACGCAGTATTTT
TRBD1	TRBV6-5	TRBJ1-1	NA	CAARITGVDTEAFF	TGTGCCGCGAGGATAACAGGGGTTGACACTGAAGCTTTCTTT
NA	TRBV5-1	TRBJ1-1	NA	CASSLGGAANTEAFF	TGCGCCAGCAGCTTGGGTGGAGCGGCGAACACTGAAGCTTTCTTT
NA	TRBV19	TRBJ2-7	few	CASSITGEYEQYF	TGTGCCAGTAGTATTACTGGAGAATACGAGCAGTACTTC
TRBD1	TRBV5-8	TRBJ1-5	NA	CASSFVVGRGPQPQHF	TGTGCCAGCAGCTTCGTGGTGGGCAGGGGGCCTCAGCCCCAGCATTTT
NA	TRBV5-1	TRBJ2-1	once	CASSLAVGAYNEQFF	TGCGCCAGCAGCTTGGCCGTAGGGGCCTACAATGAGCAGTTCTTC
NA	TRBV5-1	TRBJ1-1	NA	CASSLGPGGKAEAFF	TGCGCCAGCAGCTTGGGACCGGGGGGGAAGGCTGAAGCTTTCTTT
TRBD1	TRBV19	TRBJ2-7	NA	CASSTTGGVNEQYF	TGTGCCAGTAGCACGACAGGGGGCGTCAACGAGCAGTACTTC
TRBD2	TRBV9	TRBJ2-7	NA	CASSPGTSVRKITYEQYF	TGTGCCAGCAGCCCGGGGACTAGCGTGCGAAAAATTACCTACGAGCAGTACTTC